This TCR beta chain stems from a study of identical twins. The table lists this clonotype with a few counts. MiXCR, run by TCRdb on the 5' RACE reads, gives a single entry per CDR3 protein. Of approximately 530,000 distinct CDR3 sequences in the sample, approximately 20% were seen once. CDR3 length equals 15 residues. The V segment lost 0 bases and the J segment 6 bases; nucleotides outside the gene matches: 6. Germline V lookup: CDR1 MGHDK, CDR2 SYGVNS. The same data also contributed to another study, on yellow fever vaccine responses in identical twins.

Sequenced material: CD4+ T cells sorted from blood. The chain carries TRBV25-1 and TRBJ2-3; 7 bases line up with TRBD1. This receptor was taken from a woman younger than 30 in good health. In nucleotides, the CDR3 is TGTGCCAGCAGTGAATACGGCAGGGGGTATGATACGCAGTATTTT. It is translated as CASSEYGRGYDTQYF.